The rows below give T cell receptor beta chains drawn from one sample of a study of cytomegalovirus exposure and HLA in healthy donors. Generated by immunoSEQ multiplex PCR, the TCRdb table keeps only in-frame clones and is missing some. The sample consists of about 140,000 clones, around four fifths of them appearing once. Sequences were obtained from PBMCs. The source of these receptors is a woman between 40 and 50 years old in good health and CMV-seronegative. Each CDR3 is given with its conserved first and last residue. A D gene is named only where the DNA matches it firmly. Clone sizes are given selectively: once, few, many, or a class where the clone is expanded.

cdr3_aa	cdr3_nt	clone_size	v_call	j_call	d_call
CASSTQQGFSYNEQFF	TGTGCCAGCTCAACGCAGCAGGGATTCTCCTACAATGAGCAGTTCTTC	-	TRBV18	TRBJ2-1	-
CASSVATTSTEAFF	TGTGCCAGCAGCGTAGCTACGACAAGCACTGAAGCTTTCTTT	once	TRBV9	TRBJ1-1	-
CASSTKQGMAFGGANVLTF	TGTGCCAGTAGTACGAAACAGGGGATGGCTTTCGGTGGGGCCAACGTCCTGACTTTC	few	TRBV19	TRBJ2-6	TRBD1
CASSDSLNTEAFF	TGTGCCAGCTCGGACAGTCTGAACACTGAAGCTTTCTTT	-	TRBV18	TRBJ1-1	-
CASWDSGNTQYF	TGTGCCAGCTGGGATAGCGGTAATACGCAGTATTTT	-	TRBV25-1	TRBJ2-3	-
CASSSLEGTGVPGANVLTF	TGTGCCAGCAGCTCCCTTGAGGGGACAGGGGTCCCTGGGGCCAACGTCCTGACTTTC	-	TRBV7-9	TRBJ2-6	TRBD1
CASSQEDGVALFTDTQYF	TGTGCCAGCAGCCAGGAGGATGGGGTAGCGCTTTTCACAGATACGCAGTATTTT	-	TRBV11-2	TRBJ2-3	-
CASSPKRGGANEQFF	TGTGCCAGCTCACCTAAACGGGGCGGGGCCAATGAGCAGTTCTTC	-	TRBV18	TRBJ2-1	-
CASSLVGSPLLYEQYF	TGTGCCAGCAGTTTAGTCGGGAGCCCACTCCTCTACGAGCAGTACTTC	-	TRBV28	TRBJ2-7	-
CASSLEGTVPLEGYTF	TGTGCCAGCAGCTTAGAAGGGACAGTACCTCTAGAAGGCTACACCTTC	-	TRBV7-9	TRBJ1-2	TRBD1
CASSNGPDYEQYF	TGCGCCAGCAGCAACGGACCAGACTACGAGCAGTACTTC	few	TRBV5-1	TRBJ2-7	-